These 27 T cell receptor beta chains were sequenced from one sample in a study of blood T cell repertoires in COVID-19. Here immunoSEQ multiplex PCR was the method, and the copy in TCRdb shows in-frame clones only, minus some. The repertoire holds under 150,000 clones, with about 87% as singletons. The sequencing sample was made of PBMCs or T cells enriched from blood (not recorded which). Every receptor here comes from a man aged 50 or older in a cohort exposed to, infected with or recovered from COVID-19 (not recorded which).

The V call is TRBV5-1, the J call TRBJ2-7; 11 bases are shared with TRBD2. The CDR3 contains 14 residues. Unmatched junction bases numbered 3, after V lost 4 bases and J lost 3 bases. Germline V gives CDR1 SGHRS, CDR2 YFSETQ. CDR3 residues: CASSVGLADYEQYF. Written as DNA, the CDR3 is TGCGCCAGCAGCGTGGGACTAGCGGACTACGAGCAGTACTTC.

This chain links TRBV7-2 with TRBJ1-1; D uncertain. V lost 2 bases and J lost 1, with 8 bases in between. Germline CDR1 and CDR2: SGHTA and FQGNSA. This CDR3 is built from 14 residues. The CDR3 region is CASSLTEKNTEAFF. The CDR3 coding sequence is TGTGCCAGCAGCTTAACAGAAAAGAACACTGAAGCTTTCTTT.

The V call is TRBV14, the J call TRBJ1-3; weak D call: TRBD1 (6 bases). The V and J ends lost 1 base and 1 base respectively, with 14 bases between them. Germline CDR1 is SGHDN and CDR2 is FVKESK. CDR3 size: 17 residues. The CDR3 loop is CASSQGTALLSGNTIYF. The CDR3 region has the DNA TGTGCCAGCAGCCAAGGGACAGCCCTCTTATCTGGAAACACCATATATTTT.

V usage is TRBV19 and J usage is TRBJ2-1; 13 bases align to TRBD2. The CDR3 is made up of 15 amino acids. Germline CDR1 reads LNHDA; CDR2 reads SQIVND (reference sequence). With V trimmed by 5 bases and J by 7 bases, 5 bases remained unmatched. CDR3 DNA: TGTGCCAGTAGTTCACTAGCGGGAGGGCCAAATGAGCAGTTCTTC. Its translation is CASSSLAGGPNEQFF.

The genes are TRBV10-2 and TRBJ1-2, with D unclear. The CDR3 loop spans 15 amino acids. Germline V gene sequence: CDR1 WSHSY, CDR2 SAAADI. Trimming left V 5 bases short and J 5 bases short, with 18 bases between. The CDR3 nucleotides are TGCGCCAGCAGTCTGGGAGGAAACCACCGTTATGGCTACACCTTC. This translates into CASSLGGNHRYGYTF.

J is TRBJ1-1 and V is TRBV2; possibly TRBD1 for D (5 bases). V lost 7 bases to trimming and J lost 3 bases, with 9 bases between them. The CDR3 spans 12 residues. Per germline, CDR1 SNHLY and CDR2 FYNNEI. The CDR3 DNA is TGTGCCAGCACCAAGACAGACACTGAAGCTTTCTTT. Translating it yields CASTKTDTEAFF.

The chain has TRBV29-1 and TRBJ1-3, with 9 bases identical to TRBD1. The CDR3 is made up of 14 amino acids. Germline V gene lookup returns CDR1 SQVTM and CDR2 ANQGSEA. V lost 6 bases to trimming and J lost 4 bases; unmatched junction nucleotides: 7. The CDR3 DNA is TGCAGCGTCCGTTCCGGGACAGGGGGAAACACCATATATTTT. Protein sequence: CSVRSGTGGNTIYF.

The rearrangement uses TRBV7-3 and TRBJ2-7; the D gene is possibly TRBD2 (6 bases). Germline loops: CDR1 SGHTA, CDR2 FQGTGA. The CDR3 sequence is 16 residues long. Trimming removed 5 bases from V and 3 bases from J, with 20 bases in between. The CDR3: CASSPPPPGDVYEQYF. The CDR3 DNA sequence: TGTGCCAGCAGCCCTCCGCCCCCGGGAGATGTCTACGAGCAGTACTTC.

Worth noting for this clone: This sample includes further DNA sequences coding for the same CDR3. V and J are TRBV27 and TRBJ2-7, with 11 positions matching TRBD1. The V gene end was trimmed by 4 bases and the J gene end by 3 bases; junction bases not matched to a gene: 2. The CDR3 spans 14 residues. In germline, CDR1 is MNHEY, CDR2 SMNVEV (reference sequence). DNA for the CDR3: TGTGCCAGCAGTTCCGGGACAGGGGGCTACGAGCAGTACTTC. Translated, it gives CASSSGTGGYEQYF.

Details on this clone: The sample carries other DNA sequences with the same CDR3. The chain uses TRBV27 and TRBJ1-5; 8 bases agree with TRBD1. Germline loops: CDR1 MNHEY, CDR2 SMNVEV (reference sequence). CDR3 length: 15 amino acids. V shed 5 bases and J 4 bases; nucleotides not matched to a gene: 7. CDR3 in DNA: TGTGCCAGCAGTCTCGGACAGGGATCAAATCAGCCCCAGCATTTT. This sequence encodes CASSLGQGSNQPQHF.

The J gene is TRBJ2-1, the V gene TRBV27, with TRBD2 matching 7 bases. This CDR3 is 13 amino acids long. Per the germline V gene, CDR1 is MNHEY and CDR2 is SMNVEV (reference sequence). With V trimmed by 3 bases and J by 8 bases, 4 bases remained unmatched. CDR3 nucleotides: TGTGCCAGCAGTTTGGGGGGGGTCGATGAGCAGTTCTTC. Its translation: CASSLGGVDEQFF.

The rearrangement joins TRBV10-1 to TRBJ2-5; 11 bases map to TRBD1. The CDR3 runs 17 residues. V gave up 1 base and J gave up 0 bases; unmatched junction bases: 4. Germline V lookup: CDR1 WNHNN, CDR2 SYGVQD (reference sequence). CDR3 DNA sequence: TGCGCCAGCAGTGAGTGGGGACAGGGGGTGAACCAAGAGACCCAGTACTTC. It specifies CASSEWGQGVNQETQYF.

The chain joins TRBV19 to TRBJ2-3, with 7 bases aligning to TRBD1. The CDR3 runs to 16 residues. In germline, CDR1 is LNHDA, CDR2 SQIVND (reference sequence). J gave up 2 bases and V 6 bases, and 11 bases lay outside the gene matches. This CDR3 reads CASRSTGNALTDTQYF. The CDR3 region has the DNA TGTGCCAGTAGGTCGACAGGGAACGCACTCACAGATACGCAGTATTTT.

This chain uses TRBV3-1 (or the pseudogene TRBV3-2) with TRBJ2-5; TRBD2 might be the D (6 bases). CDR1 is LGHDT, CDR2 YNNKEL, per germline (reference sequence). Trimming removed 4 bases at V and 4 bases at J, with 16 bases between. CDR3 length: 15 amino acids. CDR3 residues: CASSLRLVGGETQYF. CDR3 DNA sequence: TGTGCCAGCAGCCTTCGACTAGTCGGGGGAGAGACCCAGTACTTC.

The chain recombines TRBV19 with TRBJ2-7; no firm D call. V lost 3 bases to trimming and J lost 7 bases, with 10 bases between them. Germline lookup yields CDR1 LNHDA and CDR2 SQIVND (reference sequence). CDR3 length: 12 residues. The CDR3 DNA follows: TGTGCCAGTAGTATTGCAGGAAATGAGCAGTACTTC. Translation gives CASSIAGNEQYF.

The chain joins TRBV5-4 to TRBJ2-1, with D possibly being TRBD2 (6 bases). Germline lookup yields CDR1 SGHNT and CDR2 YYREEE (reference sequence). The germline V and J ends were trimmed by 4 bases and 4 bases, with 12 bases remaining between them. The CDR3 extends over 14 amino acids. The CDR3 region has the DNA TGTGCCAGCAGCCAATCTGCGGGATACAATGAGCAGTTCTTC. Residues: CASSQSAGYNEQFF.

The chain recombines TRBV18 with TRBJ1-4; TRBD1 matches 11 bases. The CDR3 sequence is 14 residues long. V was pared by 4 bases and J by 8 bases, with 3 bases of the junction left unmatched. Germline CDR1 KGHSH, CDR2 LQKENI. The CDR3: CASSHRDRGEKLFF. The CDR3 bases are TGTGCCAGCTCACACCGGGACAGGGGGGAAAAACTGTTTTTT.

This chain connects TRBV4-1 to TRBJ2-3, with D possibly being TRBD1 (5 bases). V dropped 5 bases and J dropped 3 bases, with 15 bases sitting between them. This CDR3 has 15 amino acids. The V gene's germline CDR1 is MGHRA and CDR2 YSYEKL. The CDR3 sequence is CASSYGERGTDTQYF. For the CDR3, the DNA is TGCGCCAGCAGCTACGGCGAAAGGGGTACAGATACGCAGTATTTT.

This clone was seen a few times. The chain links TRBV28 to TRBJ2-7; TRBD2 matches 8 bases. The germline V gene encodes CDR1 MDHEN and CDR2 SYDVKM. CDR3 length equals 15 residues. The trim removed 4 bases at V and 5 bases at J, leaving 10 bases unmatched. The CDR3 DNA follows: TGTGCCAGCAGTTCCGTCGGGGGGGAAGGGAACGAGCAGTACTTC. Its protein is CASSSVGGEGNEQYF.

The chain employs TRBV28 and TRBJ2-1; TRBD1 matches 7 bases. V lost 8 bases to trimming and J lost 0 bases; unmatched junction nucleotides: 7. CDR1 and CDR2 (germline): MDHEN, SYDVKM. The CDR3 has 15 amino acids. DNA of the CDR3: TGTGCCAGCCTCCAGGGGGAGAGCTCCTACAATGAGCAGTTCTTC. Encoded protein: CASLQGESSYNEQFF.

CDR3 region: CASSEYPLYNEQFF. The DNA for the CDR3 is TGTGCCAGCAGTGAATATCCCCTTTACAATGAGCAGTTCTTC. The chain combines TRBV25-1 with TRBJ2-1, with D hard to call. CDR1 is MGHDK, CDR2 SYGVNS, per germline. Trimming took 0 bases from V and 4 from J, leaving 7 bases between them. The CDR3 runs 14 residues. Combining the CDR3 with reference TRBV25-1 and TRBJ2-1 gives the whole variable domain EADIYQTPRYLVIGTGKKITLECSQTMGHDKMYWYQQDPGMELHLIHYSYGVNSTEKGDLSSESTVSRIRTEHFPLTLESARPSHTSQYLCASSEYPLYNEQFFGPGTRLTVL.

This rearrangement joins TRBV12-5 to TRBJ1-3; 7 bases agree with TRBD1. Germline CDR1 and CDR2: LGHNT and FRNRAP. V gave up 2 bases and J gave up 2 bases; unmatched junction bases: 3. This CDR3 comprises 15 residues. The CDR3 nucleotides are TGTGCTAGTGGTTTGACAGGGGCGACTGGAAACACCATATATTTT. Translated: CASGLTGATGNTIYF. Full variable domain (outside the CDR3, taken from reference TRBV12-5 and TRBJ1-3): DARVTQTPRHKVTEMGQEVTMRCQPILGHNTVFWYRQTMMQGLELLAYFRNRAPLDDSGMPKDRFSAEMPDATLATLKIQPSEPRDSAVYFCASGLTGATGNTIYFGEGSWLTVV.

The genes are TRBV19 and TRBJ1-5, with D possibly matching TRBD1 (6 bases). The V end was cut by 4 bases, the J end by 0 bases, with 10 bases between. This CDR3 is built from 15 residues. Per germline, CDR1 LNHDA and CDR2 SQIVND (reference sequence). The CDR3: CASSTYRDSNQPQHF. The CDR3, as DNA: TGTGCCAGTAGTACCTACAGGGATAGCAATCAGCCCCAGCATTTT. Full variable domain (outside the CDR3, taken from reference TRBV19 and TRBJ1-5): DGGITQSPKYLFRKEGQNVTLSCEQNLNHDAMYWYRQDPGQGLRLIYYSQIVNDFQKGDIAEGYSVSREKKESFPLTVTSAQKNPTAFYLCASSTYRDSNQPQHFGDGTRLSIL.

This chain uses TRBV12-3 or TRBV12-4 with TRBJ1-2, with 8 nucleotides matching TRBD1. Germline trimming cut 3 bases from V and 10 bases from J; bases unmatched to any gene: 4. The CDR3 has 12 amino acids. The CDR3 loop is CASSLGQAVYTF. The CDR3 nucleotides are TGTGCCAGCAGTTTGGGACAGGCTGTCTACACCTTC.

Here the CDR3 reads CASSRSGLGTGELFF. The CDR3 DNA follows: TGTGCCAGCAGTCGGTCCGGTCTCGGTACCGGGGAGCTGTTTTTT. The chain links TRBV5-6 to TRBJ2-2, with unresolved D. The germline V gene has CDR1 SGHDT and CDR2 YYEEEE. V was pared by 5 bases and J by 5 bases, with 16 bases between. CDR3 length: 15 residues. The full variable domain, with the rest looked up from reference TRBV5-6 and TRBJ2-2, is DAGVTQSPTHLIKTRGQQVTLRCSPKSGHDTVSWYQQALGQGPQFIFQYYEEEERQRGNFPDRFSGHQFPNYSSELNVNALLLGDSALYLCASSRSGLGTGELFFGEGSRLTVL.

This chain joins TRBV11-2 and TRBJ2-3, with 8 bases aligning to TRBD2. This CDR3 is built from 15 residues. Trimming at V came to 5 bases and at J to 1 base, leaving 5 bases not matched to a gene. Per germline, CDR1 SGHAT and CDR2 FQNNGV. Here the CDR3 DNA reads TGTGCCAGCAGCAGAAATAGCGGGGGCACAGATACGCAGTATTTT. Its translation is CASSRNSGGTDTQYF.

The chain couples TRBV10-3 to TRBJ2-3, with a possible D match to TRBD1 (5 bases). The CDR3 covers 14 residues. Germline-derived CDR1 and CDR2 are ENHRY and SYGVKD. The ends were cut back, 10 bases at V and 6 bases at J, with 20 bases in the middle. CDR3: CATQGRSSTDTQYF. DNA of the CDR3: TGTGCCACCCAGGGTAGGTCCTCCACGGATACGCAGTATTTT.